Here is one TCR beta chain with its context. This entry comes from a study of blood T cell repertoires in COVID-19. Generated by immunoSEQ multiplex PCR, the TCRdb table keeps only in-frame clones and is missing some. This sample yields under 350,000 clones, of which 70% to 90% are seen a single time; approximately 4.6% belongs to the top ten. V was trimmed by 3 bases and J by 2 bases, leaving 15 bases between them. Germline V lookup: CDR1 SGHNT, CDR2 YYREEE (reference sequence). This CDR3 has 15 amino acids. The source is a middle-aged woman with acute COVID-19. The sample comprised PBMCs or T cells enriched from blood (not recorded which). The chain joins TRBV5-4 to TRBJ2-7, with D perhaps matching TRBD1 (5 bases). CDR3: CASSSQVEAPYEQYF. DNA of the CDR3: TGTGCCAGCAGCTCACAGGTGGAAGCCCCCTACGAGCAGTACTTC.